Following are 3 T cell receptor beta chains from one sample sequenced in a study of human T cells and chemical hapten exposure. Time point described: patch test 3, about 24 weeks after DPC sensitization. The treatment is: therapeutic diphenylcyclopropenone sensitization with weekly scalp DPC. TCRdb passed the RACE reads through MiXCR, listing each CDR3 protein once. The sample has about 82,000 distinct CDR3 sequences; approximately 13% are singletons. The starting material was whole blood, obtained in connection with sensitization to the hapten diphenylcyclopropenone (DPC). The receptors stem from a woman between 45 and 60 years old with alopecia areata. Some clones in this sample may be carry-over from other donors' samples.

There are a few counts of this clonotype. The V and J genes are TRBV11-2 and TRBJ2-6; a possible D gene is TRBD1 (5 bases). The CDR3 consists of 17 residues. Germline V gives CDR1 SGHAT, CDR2 FQNNGV. V shed 4 bases and J shed 0 bases, with 13 bases lying between them. This CDR3 reads CASSSPGLHSGANVLTF. The CDR3 nucleotides are TGTGCCAGCAGCTCCCCAGGGCTGCACTCTGGGGCCAACGTCCTGACTTTC.

The V and J genes are TRBV5-1 and TRBJ2-1; 7 positions agree with TRBD1. Trimming took 4 bases from V and 9 from J; bases not matched to a gene: 13. The CDR3 sequence is 15 residues long. The germline CDR1 and CDR2 sequences are SGHRS and YFSETQ. CDR3 protein: CASSPRQGLLFEQFF. In DNA, the CDR3 is TGCGCCAGCAGCCCTAGACAGGGCCTTCTCTTTGAGCAGTTCTTC.

This clonotype appeared many times. The junction departs from germline at one end; a sequencing error may be responsible. The J gene is TRBJ2-5, the V gene TRBV5-4; D is undetermined. The CDR3 is 13 amino acids. CDR1 SGHNT and CDR2 YYREEE come from the germline V gene (reference sequence). CDR3 sequence: CASSLVPIETQYF. In nucleotides, the CDR3 is TGTGCCAGCAGTTTGGTGCCGATAGAGACCCAGTACTTC.